Shown below are 9 T cell receptor beta chains from a single sample sequenced in a study of beta chain features in type 1 diabetes. Reverse transcription of all isolated RNA meant that expressed TCRB transcripts were sequenced. Clones were read by immunoSEQ multiplex PCR, and TCRdb kept only the in-frame ones, dropping some. The data hold about 130,000 clones, with 9.2% observed a single time. The sequencing input was central memory CD4+ T cells from blood. Receptor source: a man between 18 and 29 years old in good health.

This clone was seen a single time. The chain recombines TRBV7-2 with TRBJ2-3; the D is unclear. Germline lookup yields CDR1 SGHTA and CDR2 FQGNSA. V dropped 5 bases and J dropped 3 bases, with 15 bases sitting between them. The CDR3 runs to 15 residues. The CDR3 reads CASSPTLLETDTQYF. The CDR3 nucleotides read TGTGCCAGCAGCCCGACCCTCCTAGAGACAGATACGCAGTATTTT.

This clone was seen more than once but under ten times. This chain joins TRBV5-1 and TRBJ2-1; TRBD2 might be the D (6 bases). This CDR3 is built from 16 residues. Trimming removed 4 bases at V and 0 bases at J, with 14 bases between. The germline gives CDR1 SGHRS, CDR2 YFSETQ. The CDR3 reads CASSITSPSSYNEQFF. DNA of the CDR3: TGCGCCAGCAGCATTACTAGCCCGAGCTCCTACAATGAGCAGTTCTTC.

In its sample, this clone was seen many times. The CDR3 region is CASSPRRGLSYEQYF. DNA for the CDR3: TGTGCCAGCAGCCCACGTAGAGGCCTCTCCTACGAGCAGTACTTC. The chain is built from TRBV7-9 and TRBJ2-7; unclear D gene. The CDR3 sequence is 15 residues long. With 5 bases removed from V and 0 bases from J, the gap between germline ends came to 14 bases. CDR1 is SEHNR, CDR2 FQNEAQ, per germline (reference sequence).

This clone was detected only a few times. The chain links TRBV19 to TRBJ1-5; TRBD1 agrees at 8 bases. This CDR3 spans 15 amino acids. Germline loops: CDR1 LNHDA, CDR2 SQIVND (reference sequence). The junction had 8 bases not matched to a gene; V was cut back by 3 bases and J by 7 bases. Here the CDR3 DNA reads TGTGCCAGTAGTATTGGACAGGGTCCCTGGCAGCCCCAGCATTTT. This codes for CASSIGQGPWQPQHF.

This clone occurred many times. The CDR3 coding sequence is TGTGCCAGCAGCCAAAGTACTAGTTTGGCCGGGGAGCTGTTTTTT. It yields the protein CASSQSTSLAGELFF. The chain links TRBV4-2 to TRBJ2-2, with D possibly TRBD2 on 5 matching bases. The CDR3 extends over 15 amino acids. V was pared by 2 bases and J by 6 bases, with 13 bases between. Germline V lookup: CDR1 LGHNA, CDR2 YNFKEQ.

The sample holds a few counts of this clone. CDR3 nucleotide sequence: TGTGCCAGCAGCCGCGACAGGGCTGGAAACACCATATATTTT. This encodes CASSRDRAGNTIYF. This chain connects TRBV7-2 to TRBJ1-3; TRBD1 agrees at 7 bases. V lost 5 bases, J lost 2 bases, and 3 bases stayed unmatched. The CDR3 is made up of 14 amino acids. Per germline, CDR1 SGHTA and CDR2 FQGNSA.

CDR3 coding DNA: TGTGCCAGCAGCTTTTATGGCACAACTAATGAAAAACTGTTTTTT. It translates to CASSFYGTTNEKLFF. The chain recombines TRBV7-2 with TRBJ1-4; D not certain. The V and J ends lost 3 bases and 0 bases respectively, with 8 bases between them. CDR1 SGHTA and CDR2 FQGNSA come from the germline V gene. This CDR3 has 15 amino acids.

This chain uses TRBV10-3 with TRBJ2-7; a weak D match, TRBD2 (7 bases). The CDR3 length is 14 residues. The V gene lost 4 bases and the J gene lost 4 bases, with 14 bases spanning the gap. The germline V gene encodes CDR1 ENHRY and CDR2 SYGVKD. The CDR3 protein is CAISVRGGTYEQYF. For the CDR3, the DNA is TGTGCCATCAGTGTGAGGGGGGGCACGTACGAGCAGTACTTC.

This clone showed up just a few times. The chain's CDR3 is CASSIGLSTDTQYF. The CDR3 region has the DNA TGTGCCAGCAGCATAGGACTGAGCACAGATACGCAGTATTTT. This chain uses TRBV7-3 with TRBJ2-3; a weak D match, TRBD2 (5 bases). Trimming took off 5 bases at V and 0 bases at J, with 9 bases between the two ends. The CDR3 has 14 residues. Germline CDR1 SGHTA, CDR2 FQGTGA.